These T cell receptor beta chains were read from a single sample in a study of blood T cell repertoires in COVID-19. Assay used: immunoSEQ multiplex PCR; TCRdb lists only in-frame clones, some missing. Of 200,000 to 300,000 clones detected, 70% to 85% appear once; the ten largest clones hold 3.3%. Specimen: peripheral blood. All receptors derive from an elderly woman with acute or convalescent COVID-19. The CDR3 runs from the conserved cysteine through the conserved F or W. The D gene is left open where the match is weak. Expanded clones get a size class; other rows say once, few or many, or leave the size out.

size: .; J: TRBJ1-4; V: TRBV19; D: .; DNA: TGTGCCAGCGGAGCTAATGAAAAACTGTTTTTT; CDR3: CASGANEKLFF
size: .; J: TRBJ2-2; V: TRBV2; D: .; DNA: TGTGCCAGCAGTCGGACACTTACGTCCACCGGGGAGCTGTTTTTT; CDR3: CASSRTLTSTGELFF
size: .; J: TRBJ2-1; V: TRBV29-1; D: TRBD1; DNA: TGCAGCGTTGGACGAACCGGGACAGAGAATGAGCAGTTCTTC; CDR3: CSVGRTGTENEQFF
size: few; J: TRBJ2-5; V: TRBV14; D: TRBD2; DNA: TGTGCCAGCAGCCAAGTCGGTGGACTAGCGGGCGAGACCCAGTACTTC; CDR3: CASSQVGGLAGETQYF
size: .; J: TRBJ2-3; V: TRBV19; D: .; DNA: TGTGCCAGTAGTATAGTGGGGGGGCGGCGAGGGACGCAGTATTTT; CDR3: CASSIVGGRRGTQYF
size: .; J: TRBJ2-1; V: TRBV7-8; D: TRBD2; DNA: TGTGCCAGCTCATGGCTAGCGGGGGCCTACCCCTACAATGAGCAGTTCTTC; CDR3: CASSWLAGAYPYNEQFF
size: .; J: TRBJ1-5; V: TRBV19; D: TRBD1; DNA: TGTGCCAGTAGCCCGACAGGGGGCGGGCAGCCCCAGCATTTT; CDR3: CASSPTGGGQPQHF
size: .; J: TRBJ1-3; V: TRBV29-1; D: TRBD1; DNA: TGCAGCGGACAGGGTTCTGGAAACACCATATATTTT; CDR3: CSGQGSGNTIYF
size: .; J: TRBJ1-1; V: TRBV10-3; D: TRBD1; DNA: TGTGCCTGCGCAGGGGGAGGAGATGAAGCTTTCTTT; CDR3: CACAGGGDEAFF
size: .; J: TRBJ2-1; V: TRBV7-2; D: TRBD2; DNA: TGTGCCAGCAGCCCGCGGACTAGCGAGACAAATGAGCAGTTCTTC; CDR3: CASSPRTSETNEQFF
size: .; J: TRBJ1-6; V: TRBV6-1; D: .; DNA: TGTGCCAGCAGTGAAGCCCGGGGGATTCGGGGTTCACCCCTCCACTTT; CDR3: CASSEARGIRGSPLHF
size: .; J: TRBJ2-7; V: TRBV5-1; D: TRBD1; DNA: TGCGCCAGCAGCTGGGGGGCAGGCCAGGGGGCCGAGCAGTACTTC; CDR3: CASSWGAGQGAEQYF
size: .; J: TRBJ1-2; V: TRBV5-6; D: .; DNA: TGTGCCAGCACCTACGACAGAATTGGCTACACCTTC; CDR3: CASTYDRIGYTF
size: once; J: TRBJ1-1; V: TRBV5-1; D: .; DNA: TGCGCCAGCAGCTTGGGAAGCAGGGTGAACACTGAAGCTTTCTTT; CDR3: CASSLGSRVNTEAFF
size: many; J: TRBJ2-7; V: TRBV4-1; D: .; DNA: TGCGCCAGCAGCAAGTTAGGGGACTCCAACCACGAGCAGTACTTC; CDR3: CASSKLGDSNHEQYF
size: .; J: TRBJ2-7; V: TRBV3-1/TRBV3-2; D: .; DNA: TGTGCCAGCACCCCAAGACTGGATACCTACGAGCAGTACTTC; CDR3: CASTPRLDTYEQYF
size: .; J: TRBJ2-1; V: TRBV9; D: .; DNA: TGTGCCAGCAGCGTAGGTCACTCATACAATGAGCAGTTCTTC; CDR3: CASSVGHSYNEQFF
size: .; J: TRBJ2-7; V: TRBV2; D: TRBD1; DNA: TGTGCCAGCAGTGAATCGGGCACAGGGGCCTACGAGCAGTACTTC; CDR3: CASSESGTGAYEQYF
size: few; J: TRBJ1-2; V: TRBV19; D: TRBD1; DNA: TGTGCCAGTAGTACGGGGACAGAGGCTAGCTACACCTTC; CDR3: CASSTGTEASYTF
size: .; J: TRBJ2-7; V: TRBV7-2; D: .; DNA: TGTGCCAGCAGCCCTCGGGCCCAGGGTGGCAACGAGCAGTACTTC; CDR3: CASSPRAQGGNEQYF
size: .; J: TRBJ1-5; V: TRBV12-5; D: TRBD1; DNA: TGTGCTAGTGGTTTCCCCCGGAGGAGGGGGCATCAGCCCCAGCATTTT; CDR3: CASGFPRRRGHQPQHF
size: .; J: TRBJ2-7; V: TRBV3-1/TRBV3-2; D: .; DNA: TGTGCCAGCAGCCAAACGGGGGTTGATCAGTACTTC; CDR3: CASSQTGVDQYF
size: .; J: TRBJ2-5; V: TRBV19; D: TRBD1; DNA: TGTGCCAGTAGTGCCTCGACAGGGTTCGGTCAAGAGACCCAGTACTTC; CDR3: CASSASTGFGQETQYF
size: once; J: TRBJ1-6; V: TRBV19; D: .; DNA: TGTGCCAGTAGTACCGGTCGGGGGTATAATTCACCCCTCCACTTT; CDR3: CASSTGRGYNSPLHF
size: .; J: TRBJ2-6; V: TRBV6-1; D: TRBD1; DNA: TGTGCCAGCAGTGATTCAGGACAGGGATCTGGGGCCAACGTCCTGACTTTC; CDR3: CASSDSGQGSGANVLTF
size: .; J: TRBJ1-2; V: TRBV24-1; D: TRBD1; DNA: TGTGCCACCAGTGACGTGACAGGGGCTGTCTATGGCTACACCTTC; CDR3: CATSDVTGAVYGYTF